The 32 T cell receptor beta chains below come from one sample, sequenced in a study of identical twins listed by TCRdb under 2016. To prepare the library, 5' RACE was applied. Sequencing took place on an Illumina HiSeq 2000. The public reads were quality trimmed at Q25 with fastp and then assembled into clones with MiXCR by TCRdb, keeping productive beta chains. Every CDR3 protein is listed once, alongside the most common genes and DNA of its rows. Present in this sample are 1.5 million to 2 million distinct CDR3 sequences, around 33% of which were seen just once. Approximately 0.29% of the sample belongs to the ten largest clones. Sequencing was done on a sample of cord blood. Receptor source: a newborn girl in good health.

This clonotype was detected a few times. The chain employs TRBV5-1 and TRBJ2-5; 12 nucleotides agree with TRBD2. The germline gives CDR1 SGHRS, CDR2 YFSETQ. The CDR3 spans 17 residues. V shed 3 bases, J shed 4 bases, and the junction held 10 bases outside the gene matches. The CDR3 loop reads CASSSRLAGGIGETQYF. The CDR3 nucleotides read TGCGCCAGCAGCTCGCGGCTAGCGGGAGGGATTGGAGAGACCCAGTACTTC. The whole variable domain, remainder taken from reference TRBV5-1 and TRBJ2-5, is KAGVTQTPRYLIKTRGQQVTLSCSPISGHRSVSWYQQTPGQGLQFLFEYFSETQRNKGNFPGRFSGRQFSNSRSEMNVSTLELGDSALYLCASSSRLAGGIGETQYFGPGTRLLVL.

The chain carries TRBV6-6 and TRBJ2-7; unclear D gene. Trimming took off 3 bases at V and 0 bases at J, with 12 bases between the two ends. The CDR3 runs 15 residues. Germline V gives CDR1 MNHNY, CDR2 SVGAGI (reference sequence). CDR3 region: CASSYNPTGSYEQYF. CDR3 in DNA: TGTGCCAGCAGTTATAATCCGACTGGCTCCTACGAGCAGTACTTC.

This clonotype was seen a handful of times. This chain links TRBV20-1 with TRBJ2-5, with D possibly being TRBD2 (6 bases). The CDR3 is 13 amino acids. From germline, CDR1 is DFQATT and CDR2 SNEGSKA (reference sequence). V gave up 2 bases and J gave up 5 bases, with 12 bases separating them. CDR3 bases: TGCAGTGCTAGATTGGGGGGTAGGGAGACCCAGTACTTC. This encodes CSARLGGRETQYF.

The rearrangement uses TRBV5-1 and TRBJ2-3, with TRBD2 matching over 8 bases. The germline CDR1 and CDR2 sequences are SGHRS and YFSETQ. The CDR3 consists of 15 residues. V was clipped by 2 bases and J by 5 bases; unmatched bases: 7. CDR3 residues: CASSFSGSSGDTQYF. In nucleotides, the CDR3 is TGCGCCAGCAGCTTCAGCGGGAGTTCAGGAGATACGCAGTATTTT.

This chain connects TRBV7-9 to TRBJ1-1; 8 bases are shared with TRBD1. Germline trimming cut 5 bases from V and 1 base from J; bases unmatched to any gene: 6. CDR1 and CDR2 (germline): SEHNR, FQNEAQ (reference sequence). The CDR3 covers 15 residues. CDR3: CASSKPGQENTEAFF. Here the CDR3 DNA reads TGTGCCAGCAGCAAACCGGGACAGGAGAACACTGAAGCTTTCTTT.

This clonotype was found a few times. The rearrangement links TRBV27 to TRBJ1-5; D gene unclear. The V end lost 2 bases, the J end lost 6 bases, and 8 bases lay between the germline ends. The germline CDR1 and CDR2 sequences are MNHEY and SMNVEV (reference sequence). This CDR3 contains 13 residues. The CDR3 region is CASSLKGSQPQHF. CDR3 nucleotide sequence: TGTGCCAGCAGTTTAAAGGGCAGTCAGCCCCAGCATTTT.

V usage is TRBV7-2 and J usage is TRBJ2-5; D may correspond to TRBD1 or TRBD2 (6 bases each). Germline assignment: CDR1 SGHTA and CDR2 FQGNSA. Deletions cut 3 bases from V and 2 bases from J, with 13 bases between. The CDR3 loop spans 15 amino acids. The CDR3 region is CASSFYGGRQETQYF. Here the CDR3 DNA reads TGTGCCAGCAGCTTTTACGGGGGCAGGCAAGAGACCCAGTACTTC.

This clonotype has more than one count but fewer than ten. V gene TRBV7-8 combines with J gene TRBJ1-4; 7 positions match TRBD1. This CDR3 region has 15 residues. Germline assignment: CDR1 SGHVS and CDR2 FQNEAQ. Trimming removed 0 bases from V and 10 bases from J; junction bases left unmatched: 8. DNA for the CDR3: TGTGCCAGCAGCTTAGCCGGGACAGAGGGGCGAAAACTGTTTTTT. Its translation is CASSLAGTEGRKLFF.

With respect to this clonotype: The junction and the germline gene differ at one end; a read error may be behind it. The rearrangement joins TRBV2 to TRBJ1-1, with a tentative D call TRBD1 (6 bases). In germline, CDR1 is SNHLY, CDR2 FYNNEI. This CDR3 comprises 16 residues. CDR3 bases: TGTGCCTGCAGACGCGAGAGGACAGCCATGAACACTGAAGCTTTCTTT. Amino acids: CACRRERTAMNTEAFF.

This clonotype was detected only a few times. The rearrangement uses TRBV7-9 and TRBJ2-5; no firm D call. Germline CDR1 reads SEHNR; CDR2 reads FQNEAQ (reference sequence). Trimming left V 5 bases short and J 2 bases short, with 15 bases between. This CDR3 has 15 amino acids. The chain's CDR3 is CASSPTWGSQETQYF. In nucleotides, the CDR3 is TGTGCCAGCAGCCCTACTTGGGGTTCGCAAGAGACCCAGTACTTC.

CDR3 region: CASSLYLGVNNEQYF. CDR3 in DNA: TGTGCCAGCAGCTTATATCTCGGGGTAAACAATGAGCAGTACTTC. The chain carries TRBV11-2 and TRBJ2-5, with D possibly matching TRBD2 (5 bases). CDR3 length: 15 residues. Trimming removed 2 bases from V and 11 bases from J, with 21 bases in between. Germline CDR1 SGHAT, CDR2 FQNNGV.

As regards this clonotype: This could be a read error, since a much larger clone is one nucleotide away. V and J are TRBV29-1 and TRBJ1-1, with D possibly matching TRBD1 (5 bases). Germline V lookup: CDR1 SQVTM, CDR2 ANQGSEA. This CDR3 contains 13 residues. The CDR3 DNA reads as TGCAGCGGTGAAGGGGTTATGAACACTGAAGCTTTCTTT. Its translation is CSGEGVMNTEAFF.

The chain carries TRBV5-1 and TRBJ1-1; a possible D gene is TRBD1 (5 bases). The CDR3 runs 16 residues. Germline values: CDR1 SGHRS, CDR2 YFSETQ. V lost 0 bases and J lost 0, with 12 bases in between. The chain's CDR3 is CASSLVAGFVNTEAFF. The DNA for the CDR3 is TGCGCCAGCAGCTTGGTTGCAGGGTTTGTGAACACTGAAGCTTTCTTT.

This clonotype was recorded a few times. The chain carries TRBV7-9 and TRBJ2-4; no definite D call. The end of the DNA is better explained by TRBJ2-5, so the J call may be wrong. The V gene's germline CDR1 is SEHNR and CDR2 FQNEAQ (reference sequence). The CDR3 has 15 residues. This CDR3 reads CASSLSDWLEETQYF. CDR3 in DNA: TGTGCCAGCAGCTTATCTGACTGGCTTGAAGAGACCCAGTACTTC.

This clonotype was seen a handful of times. V usage is TRBV4-1 and J usage is TRBJ1-6; tentatively, D is TRBD1 (6 bases). The V gene's germline CDR1 is MGHRA and CDR2 YSYEKL. Trimming took off 2 bases at V and 5 bases at J, with 22 bases between the two ends. This CDR3 region has 19 residues. CDR3 protein: CASSQRIVGTTLDNSPLHF. CDR3 coding DNA: TGCGCCAGCAGCCAACGCATCGTGGGGACAACCTTGGATAATTCACCCCTCCACTTT.

The V call is TRBV5-4, the J call TRBJ1-2; no reliable D call. V lost 4 bases, J lost 4 bases, and 17 bases lay in between. Germline lookup yields CDR1 SGHNT and CDR2 YYREEE (reference sequence). The CDR3 is made up of 15 amino acids. The DNA for the CDR3 is TGTGCCAGCAGCCCTACCGACGGAAGTTTCTATGGCTACACCTTC. Its protein product is CASSPTDGSFYGYTF.

This clonotype was detected a few times. This rearrangement joins TRBV12-3 or TRBV12-4 to TRBJ1-6; no clear D. This CDR3 region has 17 residues. V lost 3 bases to trimming and J lost 6 bases, with 18 bases between them. The CDR3 loop reads CASSFYNYYNGNSPLHF. CDR3 DNA: TGTGCCAGCAGTTTTTACAACTACTATAATGGTAATTCACCCCTCCACTTT.

This chain uses TRBV12-3 or TRBV12-4 with TRBJ1-3; D ambiguous. V was cut by 4 bases and J by 3 bases, with 7 bases left in between. The CDR3 loop spans 13 amino acids. CDR3 protein: CASSWGSGNTIYF. The CDR3 bases are TGTGCCAGCAGTTGGGGAAGTGGAAACACCATATATTTT.

This clonotype was picked up a small number of times. V usage is TRBV10-3 and J usage is TRBJ2-3, with 7 bases fitting TRBD2. The germline V gene encodes CDR1 ENHRY and CDR2 SYGVKD. CDR3 length: 14 residues. Trimming took 2 bases from V and 8 from J; bases not matched to a gene: 7. CDR3 sequence (DNA): TGTGCCATCAGTGAGCCGGAGCGGGGCGGTACGCAGTATTTT. Protein sequence: CAISEPERGGTQYF.

The sample holds many counts of this clonotype. The chain uses TRBV20-1 and TRBJ2-4, with 7 bases that match TRBD2. Germline lookup yields CDR1 DFQATT and CDR2 SNEGSKA (reference sequence). Unmatched junction bases numbered 9, after V lost 7 bases and J lost 0 bases. There are 15 residues in the CDR3. The CDR3 is CSGYPGGRAKNIQYF. The CDR3 coding sequence is TGCAGTGGGTATCCGGGAGGAAGAGCCAAAAACATTCAGTACTTC.

The V call is TRBV10-3, the J call TRBJ2-3; the match to TRBD2 covers 8 bases. Germline V gene sequence: CDR1 ENHRY, CDR2 SYGVKD. Trimming removed 4 bases from V and 1 base from J; junction bases left unmatched: 10. The CDR3 consists of 17 residues. The CDR3 here is CAISANIMTSGTDTQYF. The CDR3 DNA reads as TGTGCCATCAGTGCCAACATTATGACTAGCGGCACAGATACGCAGTATTTT.

This chain joins TRBV12-1 and TRBJ1-1; the table's D call, TRBD1, has no DNA check behind it. TRBV12-1 is a listed pseudogene. The CDR3 is made up of 15 amino acids. The CDR3 coding sequence is TGTGCCAGCAGCTTTGCCCCTCAGGGAAACACTGAAGCTTTCTTT. Protein sequence: CASSFAPQGNTEAFF.

Details on this clonotype: At one end, the junction sequence differs from germline, possibly due to a read error. The V and J genes are TRBV4-2 and TRBJ2-4; 8 bases line up with TRBD2. The tail of the sequence fits TRBJ2-5 better, so the J call may be wrong. CDR3 size: 16 residues. The germline CDR1 and CDR2 sequences are LGHNA and YNFKEQ. CDR3 bases: TGTGCCAGCAGCAAAGATCGGGGGGGCCCCCAAGAGACCCAGTACTTC. Translating it yields CASSKDRGGPQETQYF.

This clonotype was detected many times. The genes are TRBV29-1 and TRBJ2-1, with 11 bases identical to TRBD2. From germline, CDR1 is SQVTM and CDR2 ANQGSEA. This CDR3 contains 13 residues. The J segment lost 6 bases and the V segment lost 5 bases, leaving 3 bases of the junction unmatched. The CDR3 spells CSVRGLAVNEQFF. The CDR3 DNA reads TGCAGCGTTAGGGGACTAGCGGTCAATGAGCAGTTCTTC.

This clonotype was found a few times. V usage is TRBV27 and J usage is TRBJ2-7, with 8 bases identical to TRBD2. From germline, CDR1 is MNHEY and CDR2 SMNVEV (reference sequence). This CDR3 comprises 14 residues. Trimming cost V 10 bases and J 3 bases; bases outside gene matches: 11. The CDR3 nucleotides read TGTGCCACCGCCCGGGAGCGGGAGATCTACGAGCAGTACTTC. This codes for CATAREREIYEQYF.

The chain links TRBV20-1 to TRBJ1-1; D is undetermined. CDR3 length: 15 amino acids. Germline CDR1 and CDR2: DFQATT and SNEGSKA (reference sequence). V lost 4 bases, J lost 1 base, and 16 bases lay in between. As DNA, the CDR3 is TGCAGTGCTACGGTGGAAGGGCCAGGGAACACTGAAGCTTTCTTT. Amino acid sequence: CSATVEGPGNTEAFF.

The rearrangement joins TRBV18 to TRBJ1-2, with D maybe TRBD1 (6 bases). Germline CDR1 KGHSH, CDR2 LQKENI. The CDR3 has 14 amino acids. The germline V and J ends were trimmed by 2 bases and 6 bases, with 13 bases remaining between them. The CDR3 DNA follows: TGTGCCAGCTCACCAGGGGGGCAGGACCATGGCTACACCTTC. Its translation is CASSPGGQDHGYTF. Full variable domain (outside the CDR3, taken from reference TRBV18 and TRBJ1-2): NAGVMQNPRHLVRRRGQEARLRCSPMKGHSHVYWYRQLPEEGLKFMVYLQKENIIDESGMPKERFSAEFPKEGPSILRIQQVVRGDSAAYFCASSPGGQDHGYTFGSGTRLTVV.

This clonotype has more than one count but fewer than ten. The chain uses TRBV10-3 and TRBJ2-4, with D perhaps being TRBD1 or TRBD2 (5 bases each). Trimming shortened V by 4 bases and J by 5 bases, and 12 bases separated the two germline ends. The germline CDR1 and CDR2 sequences are ENHRY and SYGVKD. This CDR3 has 14 residues. The CDR3 loop reads CAISGGRRENIQYF. The DNA of the CDR3 is TGTGCCATCAGTGGGGGCAGGCGGGAAAACATTCAGTACTTC.

With respect to this clonotype: Just one base apart from a much larger clone, this may be a read error. V is TRBV6-5 and J is TRBJ2-3; 8 bases line up with TRBD2. Germline CDR1 is MNHEY and CDR2 is SVGAGI. The CDR3 totals 16 residues. The CDR3 region is CASSYSRLAGTGTQYF. CDR3 nucleotides: TGTGCCAGCAGTTACTCGCGTCTAGCGGGCACAGGTACGCAGTATTTT.

This clonotype was seen a few times. The chain recombines TRBV5-1 with TRBJ2-7; 7 bases line up with TRBD2. V trimming: 6 bases; J trimming: 7 bases; junction bases outside the gene matches: 13. Per germline, CDR1 SGHRS and CDR2 YFSETQ. The CDR3 loop spans 14 amino acids. CDR3 coding DNA: TGCGCCAGCACCGAGACTAGCCTCGTGGGGGAGCAGTACTTC. It encodes CASTETSLVGEQYF.

The chain recombines TRBV5-6 with TRBJ1-6; D ambiguous. Germline V gene sequence: CDR1 SGHDT, CDR2 YYEEEE. This CDR3 spans 15 amino acids. The V end was cut by 0 bases, the J end by 5 bases, with 9 bases between. CDR3 protein: CASSLGGGHNSPLHF. The CDR3 DNA reads as TGTGCCAGCAGCTTGGGGGGAGGCCATAATTCACCCCTCCACTTT.

This clonotype was picked up many times. The V and J genes are TRBV28 and TRBJ2-7, with D perhaps being TRBD1 or TRBD2 (5 bases each). The CDR3 totals 14 residues. Between the trimmed V and J ends, which lost 2 bases and 3 bases, there was a span of 11 bases. Germline V gene data show CDR1 as MDHEN and CDR2 as SYDVKM. CDR3 bases: TGTGCCAGCAGTTTACCTCGGGGCTTCTACGAGCAGTACTTC. Translating it yields CASSLPRGFYEQYF.